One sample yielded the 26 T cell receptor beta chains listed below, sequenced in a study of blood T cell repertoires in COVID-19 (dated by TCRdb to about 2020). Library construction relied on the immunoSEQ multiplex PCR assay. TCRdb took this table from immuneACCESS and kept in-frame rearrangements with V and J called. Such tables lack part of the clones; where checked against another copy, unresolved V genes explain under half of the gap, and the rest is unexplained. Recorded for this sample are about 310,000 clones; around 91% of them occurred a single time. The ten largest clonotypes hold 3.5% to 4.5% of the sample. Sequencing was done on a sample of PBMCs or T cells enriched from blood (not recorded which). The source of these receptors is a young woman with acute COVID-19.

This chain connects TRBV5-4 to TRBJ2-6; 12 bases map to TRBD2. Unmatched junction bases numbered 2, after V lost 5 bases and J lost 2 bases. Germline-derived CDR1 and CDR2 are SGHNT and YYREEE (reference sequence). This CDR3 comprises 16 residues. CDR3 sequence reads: CASSRTSGAGANVLTF. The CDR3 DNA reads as TGTGCCAGCAGTAGGACTAGCGGGGCTGGGGCCAACGTCCTGACTTTC.

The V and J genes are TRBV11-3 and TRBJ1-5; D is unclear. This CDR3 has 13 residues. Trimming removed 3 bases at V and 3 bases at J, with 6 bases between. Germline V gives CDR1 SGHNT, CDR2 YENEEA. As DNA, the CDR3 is TGTGCCAGCAGCTTTGAACACAATCAGCCCCAGCATTTT. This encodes CASSFEHNQPQHF.

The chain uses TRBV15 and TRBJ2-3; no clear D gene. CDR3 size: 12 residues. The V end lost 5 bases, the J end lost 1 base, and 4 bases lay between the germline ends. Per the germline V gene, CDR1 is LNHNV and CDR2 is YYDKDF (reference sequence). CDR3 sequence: CATSQGTDTQYF. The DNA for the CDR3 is TGTGCCACCAGCCAGGGCACAGATACGCAGTATTTT. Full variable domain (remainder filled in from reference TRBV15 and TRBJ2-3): DAMVIQNPRYQVTQFGKPVTLSCSQTLNHNVMYWYQQKSSQAPKLLFHYYDKDFNNEADTPDNFQSRRPNTSFCFLDIRSPGLGDTAMYLCATSQGTDTQYFGPGTRLTVL.

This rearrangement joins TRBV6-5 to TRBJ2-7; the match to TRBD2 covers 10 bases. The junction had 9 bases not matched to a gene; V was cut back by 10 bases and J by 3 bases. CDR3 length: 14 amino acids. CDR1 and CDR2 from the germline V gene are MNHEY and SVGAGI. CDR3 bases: TGTGCCACCTTCCTCGGGACTAGCGTCTACGAGCAGTACTTC. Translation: CATFLGTSVYEQYF.

The CDR3 coding sequence is TGCGCCAGCAGCTTGCAGGGGGCAAAGTACGAGCAGTACTTC. It specifies CASSLQGAKYEQYF. The chain links TRBV5-1 to TRBJ2-7; 8 nucleotides line up with TRBD1. CDR1 and CDR2 from the germline V gene are SGHRS and YFSETQ. The V gene end was trimmed by 1 base and the J gene end by 4 bases; junction bases not matched to a gene: 4. The CDR3 length is 14 residues.

The chain's CDR3 is CASSPQATVVYEQYF. Here the CDR3 DNA reads TGTGCCAGCAGTCCACAGGCAACTGTCGTTTACGAGCAGTACTTC. The V gene is TRBV5-6, the J gene TRBJ2-7; perhaps TRBD1 as D (5 bases). V shed 5 bases and J shed 4 bases, with 19 bases lying between them. The CDR3 runs 15 residues. Germline V lookup: CDR1 SGHDT, CDR2 YYEEEE.

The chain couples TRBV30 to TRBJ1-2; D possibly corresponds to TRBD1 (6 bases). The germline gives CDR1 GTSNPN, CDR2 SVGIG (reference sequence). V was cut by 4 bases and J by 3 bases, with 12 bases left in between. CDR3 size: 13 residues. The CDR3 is CAWTQGIYYGYTF. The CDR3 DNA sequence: TGTGCCTGGACACAGGGCATTTACTATGGCTACACCTTC. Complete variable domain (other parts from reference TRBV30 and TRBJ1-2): SQTIHQWPATLVQPVGSPLSLECTVEGTSNPNLYWYRQAAGRGLQLLFYSVGIGQISSEVPQNLSASRPQDRQFILSSKKLLLSDSGFYLCAWTQGIYYGYTFGSGTRLTVV.

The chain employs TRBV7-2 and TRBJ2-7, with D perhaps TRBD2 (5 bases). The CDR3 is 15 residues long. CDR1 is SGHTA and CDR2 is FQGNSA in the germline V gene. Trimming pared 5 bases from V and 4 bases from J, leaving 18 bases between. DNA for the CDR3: TGTGCCAGCAGCGCGCGGATGAGGGATCGGTACGAGCAGTACTTC. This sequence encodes CASSARMRDRYEQYF. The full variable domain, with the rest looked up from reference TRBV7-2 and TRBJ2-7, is GAGVSQSPSNKVTEKGKDVELRCDPISGHTALYWYRQSLGQGLEFLIYFQGNSAPDKSGLPSDRFSAERTGGSVSTLTIQRTQQEDSAVYLCASSARMRDRYEQYFGPGTRLTVT.

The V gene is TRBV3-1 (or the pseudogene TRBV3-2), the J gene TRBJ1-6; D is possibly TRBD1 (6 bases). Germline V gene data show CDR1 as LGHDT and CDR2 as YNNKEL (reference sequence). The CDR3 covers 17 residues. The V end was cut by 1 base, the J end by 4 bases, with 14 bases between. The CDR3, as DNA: TGTGCCAGCAGCCAAGGGATGGACAGCCTTTATAATTCACCCCTCCACTTT. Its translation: CASSQGMDSLYNSPLHF.

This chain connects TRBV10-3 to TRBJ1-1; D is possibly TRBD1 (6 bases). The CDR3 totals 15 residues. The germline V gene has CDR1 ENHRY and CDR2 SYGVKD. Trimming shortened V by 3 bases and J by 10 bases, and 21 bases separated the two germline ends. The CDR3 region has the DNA TGTGCCATCAGTGATGATCGACAGGCGCGAATGGGAGCTTTCTTT. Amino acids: CAISDDRQARMGAFF.

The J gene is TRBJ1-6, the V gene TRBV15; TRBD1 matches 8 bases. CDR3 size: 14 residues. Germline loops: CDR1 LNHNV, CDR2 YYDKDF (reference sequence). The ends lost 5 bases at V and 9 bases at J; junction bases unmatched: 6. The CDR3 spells CATSHRGIASPLHF. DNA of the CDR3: TGTGCCACCAGCCACAGGGGGATAGCTTCACCCCTCCACTTT.

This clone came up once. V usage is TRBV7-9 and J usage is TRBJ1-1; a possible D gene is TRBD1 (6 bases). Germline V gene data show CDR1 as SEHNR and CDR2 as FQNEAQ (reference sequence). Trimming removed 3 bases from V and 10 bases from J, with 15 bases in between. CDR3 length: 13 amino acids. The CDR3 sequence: CASSFGPRGGAFF. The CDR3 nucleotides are TGTGCCAGCAGCTTCGGGCCTAGGGGGGGAGCTTTCTTT.

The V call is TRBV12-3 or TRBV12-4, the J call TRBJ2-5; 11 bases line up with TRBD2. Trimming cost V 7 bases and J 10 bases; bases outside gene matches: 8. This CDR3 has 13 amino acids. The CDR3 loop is CASTGTSGLNQYF. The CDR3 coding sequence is TGTGCCAGCACCGGGACTAGCGGATTAAACCAGTACTTC.

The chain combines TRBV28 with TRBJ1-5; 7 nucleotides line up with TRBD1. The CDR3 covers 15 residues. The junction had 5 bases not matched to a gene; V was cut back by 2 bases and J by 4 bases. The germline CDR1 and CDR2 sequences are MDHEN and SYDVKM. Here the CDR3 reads CASSLDRVWNQPQHF. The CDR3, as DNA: TGTGCCAGCAGTTTAGACAGGGTCTGGAATCAGCCCCAGCATTTT.

The DNA of the CDR3 is TGTGCCAGCAGCCAGACCGGGACTAGCGGGATCTACGAGCAGTACTTC. It codes for CASSQTGTSGIYEQYF. The chain couples TRBV3-1 (or the pseudogene TRBV3-2) to TRBJ2-7; TRBD2 aligns across 13 bases. Germline-derived CDR1 and CDR2 are LGHDT and YNNKEL (reference sequence). V shed 3 bases, J shed 3 bases, and the junction held 5 bases outside the gene matches. The CDR3 runs to 16 residues.

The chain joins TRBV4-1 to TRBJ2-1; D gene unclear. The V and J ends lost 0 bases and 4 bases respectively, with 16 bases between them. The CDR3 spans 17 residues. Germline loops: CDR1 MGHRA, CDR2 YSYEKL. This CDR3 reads CASSQDLGKFWYNEQFF. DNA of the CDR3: TGCGCCAGCAGCCAAGATCTAGGAAAGTTTTGGTACAATGAGCAGTTCTTC.

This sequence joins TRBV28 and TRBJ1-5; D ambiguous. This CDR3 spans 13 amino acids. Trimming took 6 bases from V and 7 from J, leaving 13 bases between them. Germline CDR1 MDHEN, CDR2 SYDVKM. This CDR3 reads CASSRGRSQPQHF. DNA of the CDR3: TGTGCCAGCAGCCGTGGCCGGAGCCAGCCCCAGCATTTT. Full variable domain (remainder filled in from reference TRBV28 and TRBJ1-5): DVKVTQSSRYLVKRTGEKVFLECVQDMDHENMFWYRQDPGLGLRLIYFSYDVKMKEKGDIPEGYSVSREKKERFSLILESASTNQTSMYLCASSRGRSQPQHFGDGTRLSIL.

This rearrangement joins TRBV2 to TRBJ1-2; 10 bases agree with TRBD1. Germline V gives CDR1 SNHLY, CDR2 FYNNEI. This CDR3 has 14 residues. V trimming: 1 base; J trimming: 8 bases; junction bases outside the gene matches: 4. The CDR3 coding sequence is TGTGCCAGCAGTGAAGGGACAGGGGGGAGAGGCTACACCTTC. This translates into CASSEGTGGRGYTF. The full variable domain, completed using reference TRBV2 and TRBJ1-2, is EPEVTQTPSHQVTQMGQEVILRCVPISNHLYFYWYRQILGQKVEFLVSFYNNEISEKSEIFDDQFSVERPDGSNFTLKIRSTKLEDSAMYFCASSEGTGGRGYTFGSGTRLTVV.

The CDR3 coding sequence is TGTGCCAGTACTAGCGCACAAGAGACCCAGTACTTC. Its protein product is CASTSAQETQYF. The V gene is TRBV28, the J gene TRBJ2-5; TRBD2 agrees at 7 bases. This CDR3 spans 12 amino acids. The J segment lost 2 bases and the V segment lost 9 bases, leaving 3 bases of the junction unmatched. In germline, CDR1 is MDHEN, CDR2 SYDVKM.

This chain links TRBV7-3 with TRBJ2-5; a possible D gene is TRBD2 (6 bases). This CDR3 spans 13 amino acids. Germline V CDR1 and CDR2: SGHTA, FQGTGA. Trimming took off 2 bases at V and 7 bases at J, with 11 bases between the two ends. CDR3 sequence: CASSLGGSGTQYF. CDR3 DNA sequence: TGTGCCAGCAGCTTAGGGGGGAGTGGGACCCAGTACTTC.

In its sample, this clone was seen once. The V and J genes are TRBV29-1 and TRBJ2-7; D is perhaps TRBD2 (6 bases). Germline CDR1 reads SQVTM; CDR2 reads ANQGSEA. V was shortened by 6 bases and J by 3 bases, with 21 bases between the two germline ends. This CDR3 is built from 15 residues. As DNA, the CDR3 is TGCAGCGTCCAACTAGGGACTGGAGGCTTCTACGAGCAGTACTTC. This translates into CSVQLGTGGFYEQYF.

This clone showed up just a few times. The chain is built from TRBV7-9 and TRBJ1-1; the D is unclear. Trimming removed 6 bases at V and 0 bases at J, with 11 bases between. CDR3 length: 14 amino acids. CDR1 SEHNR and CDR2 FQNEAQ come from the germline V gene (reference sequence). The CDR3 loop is CASRLGRMNTEAFF. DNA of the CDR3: TGTGCCAGCAGACTAGGACGGATGAACACTGAAGCTTTCTTT.

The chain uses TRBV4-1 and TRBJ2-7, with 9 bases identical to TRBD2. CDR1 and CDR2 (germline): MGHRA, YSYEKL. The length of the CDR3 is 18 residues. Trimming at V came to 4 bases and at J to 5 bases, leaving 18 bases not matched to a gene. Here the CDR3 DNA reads TGCGCCAGCAGCCTCGCCCTGGTTGTAGCGGGAGACAGGAACGAGCAGTACTTC. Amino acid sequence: CASSLALVVAGDRNEQYF.

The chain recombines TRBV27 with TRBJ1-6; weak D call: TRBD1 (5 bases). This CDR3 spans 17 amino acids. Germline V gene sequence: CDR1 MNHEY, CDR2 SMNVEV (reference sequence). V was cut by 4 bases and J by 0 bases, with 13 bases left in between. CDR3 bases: TGTGCCAGCAGTTCGACAGCGCCAAGCTCCTATAATTCACCCCTCCACTTT. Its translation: CASSSTAPSSYNSPLHF.

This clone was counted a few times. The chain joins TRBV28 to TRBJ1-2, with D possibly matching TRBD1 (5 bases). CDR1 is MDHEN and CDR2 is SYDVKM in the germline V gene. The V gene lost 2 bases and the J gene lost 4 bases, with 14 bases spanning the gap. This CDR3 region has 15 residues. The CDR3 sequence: CASSLGGGMLYGYTF. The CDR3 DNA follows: TGTGCCAGCAGTTTAGGGGGGGGAATGCTCTATGGCTACACCTTC.

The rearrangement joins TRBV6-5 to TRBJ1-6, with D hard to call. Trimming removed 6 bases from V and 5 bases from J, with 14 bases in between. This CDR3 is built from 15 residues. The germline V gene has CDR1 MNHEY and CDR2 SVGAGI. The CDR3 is CASRGGSPHNSPLHF. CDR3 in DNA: TGTGCCAGCAGGGGCGGGAGCCCACATAATTCACCCCTCCACTTT.